A selection of T cell receptor beta chains follows, all from one sample in a study of blood T cells in healthy people across ages. TCRdb independently ran MiXCR on the 5' RACE reads; one entry per CDR3 protein. Altogether hundreds of thousands of distinct CDR3 sequences are present, just under 25% being singletons, with the ten largest covering 9.4%. This same sample was also part of a study on T cells of mothers and their children.

Specimen: blood. These receptors originate from a boy aged 5-17 years in good health. Both conserved end residues are part of each CDR3. Fields, in order: clone size, D gene, J gene, V gene, CDR3 DNA, CDR3 protein. D genes are given only for firm matches. Clone sizes are given selectively: once, few, many, or a class where the clone is expanded.

few NA TRBJ1-1 TRBV14 TGTGCCAGCAGCCAAGCCGGGTACACTGAAGCTTTCTTT CASSQAGYTEAFF
few TRBD1 TRBJ1-4 TRBV6-6 TGTGCCAGCAGTTACCGGGACAGGAATGAAAAACTGTTTTTT CASSYRDRNEKLFF
few NA TRBJ2-3 TRBV20-1 TGCAGTGCCGCCCTGGGGGGGGCCGGAACAGATACGCAGTATTTT CSAALGGAGTDTQYF
few TRBD1 TRBJ1-5 TRBV28 TGTACCAGCAGTTTATGGGGACAGGGCAATCAGCCCCAGCATTTT CTSSLWGQGNQPQHF
NA NA TRBJ1-2 TRBV7-9 TGTGCCAGCAGCCAAGGTCCGGAGGACACCTTC CASSQGPEDTF
few TRBD1 TRBJ2-4 TRBV6-1 TGTGCCAGCAGGCAGGGGGCTGGAAACATTCAGTACTTC CASRQGAGNIQYF
few TRBD1 TRBJ2-7 TRBV10-3 TGTGCCATCAAAAGACAGGGGCAGACCTACGAGCAGTACTTC CAIKRQGQTYEQYF
NA NA TRBJ1-3 TRBV12-3/TRBV12-4 TGTGCCAGCAAGCCCTGGGACGGCAGCTCTGGAAACACCATATATTTT CASKPWDGSSGNTIYF
few TRBD1 TRBJ1-1 TRBV7-3 TGTGCCAGCAGCTGGACAGGGAAAACTGAAGCTTTCTTT CASSWTGKTEAFF
few TRBD2 TRBJ2-3 TRBV15 TGTGCCACCAGCAGAGATAGGCGGGGGAGCACAGATACGCAGTATTTT CATSRDRRGSTDTQYF
few NA TRBJ1-1 TRBV6-5 TGTGCCAGCAGTTACGGAGACGGGTTGGGGGTGAACACTGAAGCTTTCTTT CASSYGDGLGVNTEAFF
few TRBD2 TRBJ2-7 TRBV6-1 TGTGCCAGCAGATCGACTAGCGGGAGGGGATTCATCTACGAGCAGTACTTC CASRSTSGRGFIYEQYF
NA NA TRBJ2-7 TRBV10-3 TGTGCCATCAGCCTGACACTCACCCACGAGCAGTACTTC CAISLTLTHEQYF
NA TRBD2 TRBJ2-5 TRBV7-2 TGTGCCAGCAGCGCGGGACTAGCGAGATACCAAGAGACCCAGTGCTTC CASSAGLARYQETQCF
NA NA TRBJ2-7 TRBV6-1 TGTGCCAGCAGTGAAGCGCTCTGGGAGCAGTACTTC CASSEALWEQYF
few NA TRBJ2-5 TRBV3-1 TGTGCCAGCAGCCCTTTCTCGGGGCAGGAGACCCAGTACTTC CASSPFSGQETQYF
NA TRBD1 TRBJ1-4 TRBV5-1 TGCGCCAGCAGCTCTTCAGAGGGGGCGCATGAAAAACTGTTTTTT CASSSSEGAHEKLFF
NA TRBD2 TRBJ2-5 TRBV5-1 TGCGCCAGCAGCTTGGCGGTGCGGGAGGGCCATGAGACCCAGTACTTC CASSLAVREGHETQYF
NA TRBD1 TRBJ2-7 TRBV18 TGTGCCAGCTCACCACAGGGACAGGCTTACGAGCAGTACTTC CASSPQGQAYEQYF
NA NA TRBJ2-6 TRBV2 TGTGCCAGCAGTCGCGGGCATGGGGCCAACGTCCTGACTTTC CASSRGHGANVLTF
NA NA TRBJ2-1 TRBV15 TGTGCCACCAGCAGAGTGGCGGGAAGCTCCTACAATGAGCAGTTCTTC CATSRVAGSSYNEQFF
NA NA TRBJ2-7 TRBV20-1 TGCAGTGCTAGACAAGGGGAATACGAGCAGTACTTC CSARQGEYEQYF
few TRBD1 TRBJ2-7 TRBV9 TGTGCCAGCAGCGTTGCACAGGGGTACGAGCAGTACTTC CASSVAQGYEQYF
NA NA TRBJ2-1 TRBV21-1 TGTGCCCGGAACCCGGCGGGAGGGTGGGACAATGAGCAGTTCTTC CARNPAGGWDNEQFF
few TRBD2 TRBJ2-3 TRBV7-3 TGTGCCAGCAGCTCGACACCTAGCGGGAGGGACACAGATACGCAGTATTTT CASSSTPSGRDTDTQYF
NA NA TRBJ2-7 TRBV21-1 TGTGCCAGCAGCAAAGACCGGCGACAGGGATTCGAGCAGTACTTC CASSKDRRQGFEQYF
NA NA TRBJ2-6 TRBV25-1 TGTGCCAGCAGTGACTCGGCGGGGATAGGTTCTGGGGCCAACGTCCTGACTTTC CASSDSAGIGSGANVLTF
few TRBD2 TRBJ2-1 TRBV6-2/TRBV6-3 TGTGCCAGCAGTTTGGTCTTACAGCGGGGCTTCTCCTACAATGAGCAGTTCTTC CASSLVLQRGFSYNEQFF
few TRBD2 TRBJ2-7 TRBV5-6 TGTGCCAGCAGCTCTATGACTAGCGGGAACTCCTACGAGCAGTACTTC CASSSMTSGNSYEQYF
NA NA TRBJ2-6 TRBV6-5 TGTGCCAGTAGTTACTCTAAGGCAGGGGCCAACGTCCTGACTTTC CASSYSKAGANVLTF
NA TRBD2 TRBJ2-7 TRBV9 TGTGCCAGCAGCGTTAGCCCGGGACTAGCGGGAGACGAGCAGTACTTC CASSVSPGLAGDEQYF
NA NA TRBJ2-3 TRBV9 TGTGCCAGCAGCGTAAGTGTAGGGAGCACAGATACGCAGTATTTT CASSVSVGSTDTQYF
NA NA TRBJ1-4 TRBV2 TGTGCCAGCAGGGAGACAGTCCTAGACGAAAAACTGTTTTTT CASRETVLDEKLFF
NA NA TRBJ1-1 TRBV3-1 TGTGCCAGCAGCCAAGGAGCCCGGGGTGGAACTGAAGCTTTCTTT CASSQGARGGTEAFF
few TRBD1 TRBJ2-4 TRBV2 TGTGCCAGCAGCACGACAGGGTTAGCCAAAAACATTCAGTACTTC CASSTTGLAKNIQYF
few NA TRBJ2-7 TRBV21-1 TGTGCCAGCAGCAAAGGTGACAGGGGCGAACCCTACGAGCAGTACTTC CASSKGDRGEPYEQYF
NA TRBD1 TRBJ2-7 TRBV20-1 TGCAGTGCCTATCGACAGGGGAGCTCCTACGAGCAGTACTTC CSAYRQGSSYEQYF
NA NA TRBJ2-6 TRBV29-1 TGCAGCGTTTTATTAGGTGATGGGGATTTCTCTGGGGCCAACGTCCTGACTTTC CSVLLGDGDFSGANVLTF
many NA TRBJ1-5 TRBV27 TGTGCCAGCAGTTTGGGGGGGCGAGATCAGCCCCAGCATTTT CASSLGGRDQPQHF
NA TRBD1 TRBJ1-2 TRBV4-1 TGCGCCAGCAGCCAGGGGACAGGACCGGATGGCTACACCTTC CASSQGTGPDGYTF
NA NA TRBJ2-1 TRBV11-2 TGTGCCTGTGACTGGGGCTATGAGCAGTTCTTC CACDWGYEQFF
NA TRBD1 TRBJ2-5 TRBV7-2 TGTGCCAGCAGCTTAACACACGACAGGGATGGGACCCAGTACTTC CASSLTHDRDGTQYF
NA NA TRBJ1-6 TRBV9 TGTGCCAGCAGCGTAGCCCCGGAGAACCTAGTCTATAATTCACCCCTCCACTTT CASSVAPENLVYNSPLHF
NA NA TRBJ2-2 TRBV7-3 TGTGCCAGCAGCGACAGCTTTCTCGGGGAGCTGTTTTTT CASSDSFLGELFF
NA NA TRBJ2-5 TRBV5-1 TGCGCCAGCAGCTTGCGTCAGCCTCAAGAGACCCACTACTTC CASSLRQPQETHYF
once TRBD1 TRBJ2-5 TRBV15 TGTGCCACCAGCATCGGGACAGGGGGTGGAGAGCAGTACTTC CATSIGTGGGEQYF
few NA TRBJ1-2 TRBV27 TGTGCCAGCAGACCCGGGGATGGACTCGGCTACACCTTC CASRPGDGLGYTF
NA TRBD2 TRBJ2-1 TRBV7-9 TGTGCCAGCAGCCCCTTAGCGGGGGGTTACTACAATGAGCAGTTCTTC CASSPLAGGYYNEQFF